The sequence of this T cell receptor beta chain was determined in a study of shared clonotypes between healthy human individuals. CDR1 SQVTM and CDR2 ANQGSEA come from the germline V gene. CDR3 length equals 13 residues. V shed 5 bases and J shed 0 bases, with 7 bases lying between them. Findings and limits, study-wide: On the whole, naive subsets had larger estimated richness than memory subsets had.

Comments on this clone: Its target is unknown.

Libraries were prepared by immunoSEQ multiplex PCR; TCRdb keeps only in-frame clonotypes and omits some of them. There are some 1,600,000 clones in the sample; 95% to 99% occur only once, and around 0.47% lies in the top ten. Sequenced material: naive CD4+ T cells sorted from blood. Documented subset: CD45RA+ positively selected. The TCR sequence derives from a young man in good health. This chain connects TRBV29-1 to TRBJ2-2; D is undetermined. The CDR3 loop is CSVRNTNTGELFF. CDR3 coding DNA: TGCAGCGTTCGAAATACGAACACCGGGGAGCTGTTTTTT.